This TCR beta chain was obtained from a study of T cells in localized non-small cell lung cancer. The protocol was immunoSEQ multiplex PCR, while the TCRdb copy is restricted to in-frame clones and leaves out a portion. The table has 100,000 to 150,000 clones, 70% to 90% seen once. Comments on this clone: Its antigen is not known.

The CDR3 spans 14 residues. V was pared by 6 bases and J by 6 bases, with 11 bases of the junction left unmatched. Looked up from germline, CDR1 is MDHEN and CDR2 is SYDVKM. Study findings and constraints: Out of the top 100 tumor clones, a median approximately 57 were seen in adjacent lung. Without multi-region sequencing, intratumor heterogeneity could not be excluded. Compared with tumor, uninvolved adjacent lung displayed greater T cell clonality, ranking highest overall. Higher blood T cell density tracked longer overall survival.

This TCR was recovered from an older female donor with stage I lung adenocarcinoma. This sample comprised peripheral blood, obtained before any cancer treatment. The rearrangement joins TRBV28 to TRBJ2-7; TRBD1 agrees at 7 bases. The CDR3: CASRAATGRFEQYF. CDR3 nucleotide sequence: TGTGCCAGCAGAGCCGCGACAGGGCGGTTCGAGCAGTACTTC.